What follows is one T cell receptor (beta chain) and its context. Its antigen is unidentified. TCRdb itself ran the RT-PCR reads through MiXCR, one entry per CDR3 protein. The sample comprises roughly 500,000 distinct CDR3 sequences, 16% of which are singletons, and 3% to 3.5% rests with the top ten. These data originate in a study of response to subunit inactivated influenza vaccine. Germline V gene data show CDR1 as ENHRY and CDR2 as SYGVKD. The V gene end was trimmed by 5 bases and the J gene end by 4 bases; junction bases not matched to a gene: 1. The CDR3 runs 15 residues. Study-wide points: Every seasonal influenza vaccination brings in few new T cells, the authors suggested.

The chain couples TRBV10-3 to TRBJ2-3; TRBD2 matches at 15 bases. The clonotype originates from a man aged 50-75 years who received an inactivated influenza vaccine. The specimen comprised CD4+ T cells sorted from PBMCs, sampled less than 30 months after vaccination. In DNA, the CDR3 is TGTGCCATCAGTTGGACTAGCGGGGGGGCAGATACGCAGTATTTT. Protein product: CAISWTSGGADTQYF.